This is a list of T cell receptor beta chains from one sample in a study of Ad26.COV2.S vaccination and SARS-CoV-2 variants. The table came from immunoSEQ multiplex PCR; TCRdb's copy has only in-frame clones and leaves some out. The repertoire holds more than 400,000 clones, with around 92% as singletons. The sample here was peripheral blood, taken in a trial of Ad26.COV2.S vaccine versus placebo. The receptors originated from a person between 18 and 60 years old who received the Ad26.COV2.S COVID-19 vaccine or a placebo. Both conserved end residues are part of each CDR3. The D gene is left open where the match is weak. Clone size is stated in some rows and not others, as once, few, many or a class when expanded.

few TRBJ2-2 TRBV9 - CASSALRDLNTGELFF TGTGCCAGCAGCGCACTACGGGACTTGAACACCGGGGAGCTGTTTTTT
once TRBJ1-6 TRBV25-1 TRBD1 CASSEKNRGSYNSPLHF TGTGCCAGCAGTGAGAAGAACAGGGGTTCCTATAATTCACCCCTCCACTTT
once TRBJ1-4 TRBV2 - CASRQGLRPNEKLFF TGTGCCAGCCGGCAGGGTTTACGACCTAATGAAAAACTGTTTTTT
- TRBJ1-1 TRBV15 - CATSREEGRNTEAFF TGTGCCACCAGCAGAGAGGAGGGGAGGAACACTGAAGCTTTCTTT
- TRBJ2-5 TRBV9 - CASSVFSASQETQYF TGTGCCAGCAGCGTATTTTCCGCCAGCCAAGAGACCCAGTACTTC
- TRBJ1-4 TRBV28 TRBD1 CASSPPQGANEKLFF TGTGCCAGCAGTCCACCCCAGGGGGCTAATGAAAAACTGTTTTTT
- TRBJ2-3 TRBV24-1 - CATSDSSDVDTQYF TGTGCCACCAGTGATTCCTCCGACGTAGATACGCAGTATTTT
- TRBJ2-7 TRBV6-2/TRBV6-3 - CASSSPRSGHSYEQYF TGTGCCAGCAGCTCACCTAGGAGCGGGCACTCCTACGAGCAGTACTTC
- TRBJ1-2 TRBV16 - CASSPDVFYGYTF TGTGCCAGCAGCCCTGACGTCTTCTATGGCTACACCTTC
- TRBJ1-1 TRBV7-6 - CASSSSGASTEAFF TGTGCCAGCAGCTCCTCCGGGGCGTCGACTGAAGCTTTCTTT
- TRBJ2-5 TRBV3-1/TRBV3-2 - CASSHSMYQETQYF TGTGCCAGCAGCCATTCTATGTACCAAGAGACCCAGTACTTC
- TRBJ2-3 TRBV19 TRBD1 CASIATPGQGDSDTQYF TGTGCCAGTATCGCAACCCCGGGACAGGGGGACTCAGATACGCAGTATTTT
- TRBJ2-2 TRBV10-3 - CAISEGTTNTGELFF TGTGCCATCAGTGAAGGAACTACGAACACCGGGGAGCTGTTTTTT
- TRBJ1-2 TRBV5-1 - CASSLGGQGNYGYTF TGCGCCAGCAGCCTAGGAGGGCAGGGTAACTATGGCTACACCTTC
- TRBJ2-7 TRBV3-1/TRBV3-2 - CASSQGWPGFGQYF TGTGCCAGCAGCCAAGGTTGGCCGGGTTTTGGGCAGTACTTC
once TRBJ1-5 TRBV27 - CASSLNQFQPQHF TGTGCCAGCAGTTTAAACCAATTTCAGCCCCAGCATTTT
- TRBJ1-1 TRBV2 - CASSKVGGNTEAFF TGTGCCAGCAGCAAAGTAGGAGGGAACACTGAAGCTTTCTTT
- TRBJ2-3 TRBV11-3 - CASSLGPNTDTQYF TGTGCCAGCAGCTTAGGTCCTAACACAGATACGCAGTATTTT
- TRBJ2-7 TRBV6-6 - CASSRPAAGTSNEQYF TGTGCCAGCAGTCGCCCCGCCGCAGGGACGAGCAACGAGCAGTACTTC
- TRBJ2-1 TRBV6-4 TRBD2 CASSGQAGASYNEQFF TGTGCCAGCAGTGGACAAGCGGGGGCCAGCTACAATGAGCAGTTCTTC
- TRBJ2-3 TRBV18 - CASSPKGDTQYF TGTGCCAGCTCACCAAAGGGAGATACGCAGTATTTT
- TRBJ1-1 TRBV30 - CAWSDLPIGNTEAFF TGTGCCTGGAGTGACCTGCCTATAGGGAACACTGAAGCTTTCTTT
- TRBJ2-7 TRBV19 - CASSGSPASYEQYF TGTGCCAGTAGTGGCTCCCCGGCCTCCTACGAGCAGTACTTC
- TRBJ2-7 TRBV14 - CASSQETLYEQYF TGTGCCAGCAGCCAAGAGACACTCTACGAGCAGTACTTC
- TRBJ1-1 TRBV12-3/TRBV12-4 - CASQENTEAFF TGTGCCAGCCAGGAGAACACTGAAGCTTTCTTT
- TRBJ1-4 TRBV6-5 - CASSYSATNEKLFF TGTGCCAGCAGTTACAGTGCAACTAATGAAAAACTGTTTTTT
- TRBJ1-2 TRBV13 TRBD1 CASSSRDRANYGYTF TGTGCCAGCAGCTCTCGGGACAGGGCTAACTATGGCTACACCTTC
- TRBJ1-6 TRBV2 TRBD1 CASTQAGTVNSPLHF TGTGCCAGCACCCAGGCGGGGACAGTTAATTCACCCCTCCACTTT
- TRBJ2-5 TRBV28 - CASSFEVTGRETQYF TGTGCCAGCAGTTTTGAGGTCACAGGGAGGGAGACCCAGTACTTC